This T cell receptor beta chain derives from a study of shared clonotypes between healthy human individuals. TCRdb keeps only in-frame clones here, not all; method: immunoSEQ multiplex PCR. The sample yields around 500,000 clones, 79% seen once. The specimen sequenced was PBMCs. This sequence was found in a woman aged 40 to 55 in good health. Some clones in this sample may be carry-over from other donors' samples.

The CDR3 region has the DNA TGTGCCAGCAGCCCCCTGGCGGGACCGCTTCCGGATGGCTACACCTTC. This codes for CASSPLAGPLPDGYTF. The V and J genes are TRBV4-2 and TRBJ1-2; D possibly corresponds to TRBD1 (5 bases). CDR3 length: 16 residues. Trimming left V 4 bases short and J 6 bases short, with 21 bases between. Germline V CDR1 and CDR2: LGHNA, YNFKEQ.